This T cell receptor beta chain is drawn from a study of T-cell memory formation after mild COVID-19. TCRdb processed the 5' RACE reads anew with MiXCR; each CDR3 protein has one entry. There are about 470,000 distinct CDR3 sequences in the sample; about 23% occur only once, and around 13% lies in the top ten. The CDR3 is 15 residues long. V lost 5 bases and J lost 1; bases outside the gene matches: 6. CDR1 MNHEY and CDR2 SVGAGI come from the germline V gene. The TCR comes from an adult woman who had mild COVID-19 (a few samples of this study predate the infection). Cell type and time point are not known. The sample was PBMCs or a T cell subset sorted from them (not recorded which). V and J are TRBV6-5 and TRBJ2-7, with 9 positions matching TRBD2. CDR3 nucleotides: TGTGCCAGCAGTGAGGGACTAGCTTTTTCCTACGAGCAGTACTTC. The encoded protein is CASSEGLAFSYEQYF.